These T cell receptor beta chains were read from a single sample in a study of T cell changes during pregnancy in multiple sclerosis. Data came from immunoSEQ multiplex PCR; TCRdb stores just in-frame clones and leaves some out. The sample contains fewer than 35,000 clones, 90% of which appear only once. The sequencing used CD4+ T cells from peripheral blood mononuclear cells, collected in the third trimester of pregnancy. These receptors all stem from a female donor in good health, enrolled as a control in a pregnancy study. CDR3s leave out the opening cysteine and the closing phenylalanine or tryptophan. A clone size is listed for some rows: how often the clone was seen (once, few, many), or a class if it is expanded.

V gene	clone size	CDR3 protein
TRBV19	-	ASSIGQGIFGNTIY
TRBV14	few	ASSQDLGATYGYT
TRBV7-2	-	ASSLEVGGPYEQY
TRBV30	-	AWRSSDWQETQY
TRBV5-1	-	ASSHRPTGLAGGLYEQY
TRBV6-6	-	ASSSLSFRGPRGYT
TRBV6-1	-	ASSAPSTGELF
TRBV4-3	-	ASRSFPSNYGYT
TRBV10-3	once	AISAERFSYNEQF
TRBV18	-	ASSPGTSGRNEQF
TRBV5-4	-	ASSPWGEPSTDTQY
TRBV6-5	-	ASTRLAGYNEQF
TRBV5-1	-	ASRTSGRYEQY
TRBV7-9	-	ASSLRQGVSTDTQY
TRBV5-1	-	ASSFSRTSGGPSEQF
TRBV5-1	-	ASSSTAGGVYNEQF
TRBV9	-	ASSVEAGRPQY
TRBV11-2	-	ASSSGTSGSSEQF
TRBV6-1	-	ASSEAGPGGTGELF
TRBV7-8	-	ASSRRSLAGEGTYNEQF
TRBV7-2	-	ASSFLDKVRNEQF
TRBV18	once	ASSPSSPSNQPQH
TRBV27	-	ASSLAGANTGELF
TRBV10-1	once	ASSHAGNTEAF
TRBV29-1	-	SARGGATLGTDTQY
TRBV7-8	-	ASSLAHRGYEQY
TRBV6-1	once	ASREAGTGYEQY
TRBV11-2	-	ASSLDLERPGYGYT
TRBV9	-	ASSVGAGARYEQY